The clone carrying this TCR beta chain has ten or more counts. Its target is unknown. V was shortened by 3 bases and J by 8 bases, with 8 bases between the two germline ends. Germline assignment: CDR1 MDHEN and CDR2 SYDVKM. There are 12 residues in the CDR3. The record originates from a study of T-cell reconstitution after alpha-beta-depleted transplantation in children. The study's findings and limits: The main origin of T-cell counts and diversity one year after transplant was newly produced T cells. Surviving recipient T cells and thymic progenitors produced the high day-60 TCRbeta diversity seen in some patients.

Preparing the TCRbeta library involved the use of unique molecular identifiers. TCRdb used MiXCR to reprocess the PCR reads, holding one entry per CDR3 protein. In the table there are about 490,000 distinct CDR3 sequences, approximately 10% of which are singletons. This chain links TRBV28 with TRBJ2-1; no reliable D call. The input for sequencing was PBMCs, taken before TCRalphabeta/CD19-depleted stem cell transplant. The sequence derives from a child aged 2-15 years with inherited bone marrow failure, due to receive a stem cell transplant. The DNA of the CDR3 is TGTGCCAGCAGTTTTCGCCCCGATGAGCAGTTCTTC. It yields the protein CASSFRPDEQFF.